A selection of T cell receptor beta chains follows, all from one sample in a study of cytomegalovirus exposure and HLA in healthy donors. The data were produced by immunoSEQ multiplex PCR, yet TCRdb's version contains in-frame clones alone and is incomplete. The sample yields about 160,000 clones, roughly 77% seen once. The material sequenced was PBMCs. The source of these receptors is a man between 50 and 59 years old in good health and CMV-seropositive. CDR3s include the opening cysteine and the closing phenylalanine or tryptophan. Fields, in order: J gene, clone size, D gene, V gene, CDR3 DNA, CDR3 protein. A D gene is named only where the DNA matches it firmly. Clone size is given for some rows only: seen once, a few or many times, or a class if the clone is expanded.

TRBJ1-1 . . TRBV6-5 TGTGCCAGCAGTTACTCGGACACATTGAACACTGAAGCTTTCTTT CASSYSDTLNTEAFF
TRBJ2-3 . . TRBV10-3 TGTGCCATCTCACGGGGTGAAGGCACAGATACGCAGTATTTT CAISRGEGTDTQYF
TRBJ2-3 . . TRBV2 TGTGCCAGCCGGGACACCGGACGCACAGATACGCAGTATTTT CASRDTGRTDTQYF
TRBJ2-1 . . TRBV2 TGTGCCAGCAGTGACAACTACAATGAGCAGTTCTTC CASSDNYNEQFF
TRBJ1-2 few TRBD1 TRBV10-1 TGCGCCAGCAGTTGGGACAGATACTATGGCTACACCTTC CASSWDRYYGYTF
TRBJ2-7 . . TRBV15 TGTGCCACCAGCAGAGTGGGCAGGTCCTACGAGCAGTACTTC CATSRVGRSYEQYF
TRBJ2-1 . . TRBV7-9 TGTGCCAGCAGCTCGCAGGGGTTGGATGAGCAGTTCTTC CASSSQGLDEQFF
TRBJ2-3 . TRBD1 TRBV28 TGTGCCAGCAGTAAGCCGGGACAGGGGACAGATACGCAGTATTTT CASSKPGQGTDTQYF
TRBJ1-1 . . TRBV6-1 TGTGCCAGCAGTGAAGTTGGGGGGATGAACACTGAAGCTTTCTTT CASSEVGGMNTEAFF
TRBJ2-3 . TRBD2 TRBV7-9 TGTGCCAGCAGCCCAGAGACTAGCAGCACAGATACGCAGTATTTT CASSPETSSTDTQYF
TRBJ1-2 . . TRBV6-5 TGTGCCAGCAAAGACGGGGGTGGCGATGGCTACACCTTC CASKDGGGDGYTF
TRBJ2-2 . TRBD2 TRBV11-1 TGTGCCAGCAGCTTCGGAGGCCTAGCGGGGGGGACCGGGGAGCTGTTTTTT CASSFGGLAGGTGELFF
TRBJ2-3 . . TRBV9 TGTGCCAGCAGCGTAGATGCCCCAAGCGCAGATACGCAGTATTTT CASSVDAPSADTQYF
TRBJ1-1 . . TRBV15 TGTGCCACCAGCACCCAGGGAAGTAACACTGAAGCTTTCTTT CATSTQGSNTEAFF
TRBJ1-2 . TRBD1 TRBV13 TGTGCCAGCAGCCCGGGTTGGGGACAGCAAACCCGGAGCTATGGCTACACCTTC CASSPGWGQQTRSYGYTF
TRBJ2-7 . TRBD1 TRBV28 TGTGCCAGCCTGAGAGCAGACAGGGGCGAGCAGTACTTC CASLRADRGEQYF
TRBJ2-7 . TRBD1 TRBV29-1 TGCAGCGTGGGATCCGGGACAGGGGGCGCCTACGAGCAGTACTTC CSVGSGTGGAYEQYF
TRBJ2-5 . . TRBV11-2 TGTGCCAGCACCCTTGGGGGGACGGGAAGGGCAGAGACCCAGTACTTC CASTLGGTGRAETQYF
TRBJ2-7 . . TRBV6-5 TGTGCCAGCACCCGGGACTACGAGCAGTACTTC CASTRDYEQYF
TRBJ2-2 . TRBD2 TRBV18 TGTGCCAGCTCACCTAGCGGGGTGTCCGGGGAGCTGTTTTTT CASSPSGVSGELFF
TRBJ2-7 . TRBD1 TRBV10-1 TGCGCCAGCAACTTACAGGGGGTTTTTTCCTACGAGCAGTACTTC CASNLQGVFSYEQYF
TRBJ2-5 . TRBD2 TRBV9 TGTGCCAGCAGCGAGGGCCCCAGCGGGGGCCCGCAAGAGACCCAGTACTTC CASSEGPSGGPQETQYF
TRBJ1-2 . . TRBV7-2 TGTGCCAGCAGCCCAAATAGGAGATTTGGCTACACCTTC CASSPNRRFGYTF
TRBJ2-7 . . TRBV5-4 TGTGCCAGCAGCTTGGTGGCAGACTACGAGCAGTACTTC CASSLVADYEQYF
TRBJ1-5 . . TRBV7-2 TGTGCCAGCAGCTTAGGTACGAGTGAGCCCCAGCATTTT CASSLGTSEPQHF
TRBJ1-2 few . TRBV6-5 TGTGCCAGCAGTTATAACAGGGTTAGGTATGGCTACACCTTC CASSYNRVRYGYTF
TRBJ1-1 . . TRBV10-3 TGTGCCATCAGTGAGGGACAGAGAAGCACTGAAGCTTTCTTT CAISEGQRSTEAFF
TRBJ2-2 . . TRBV10-1 TGCGCCAGCAGTGTAACTAGCCAAAGGAACACCGGGGAGCTGTTTTTT CASSVTSQRNTGELFF
TRBJ1-4 . . TRBV15 TGTGCCACCAGCAGAGGGGGGCTAGGAGAAAAACTGTTTTTT CATSRGGLGEKLFF
TRBJ1-1 few . TRBV7-9 TGTGCCAGCAGCACGGAGGGCACTGAAGCTTTCTTT CASSTEGTEAFF
TRBJ1-5 few . TRBV27 TGTGCCAGCAGTGCAGGACATGGGGGGAATCAGCCCCAGCATTTT CASSAGHGGNQPQHF
TRBJ1-1 . TRBD1 TRBV5-1 TGCGCCAGCAGCAGGACAGGGGGCACTGAAGCTTTCTTT CASSRTGGTEAFF
TRBJ1-2 . . TRBV5-6 TGTGCCAGCAGCGGCCCGGAGGGGAGCTATGGCTACACCTTC CASSGPEGSYGYTF
TRBJ1-2 . TRBD1 TRBV7-8 TGTGCCAGCAGCATGAGATCCGGGACAGGGATTAACTATGGCTACACCTTC CASSMRSGTGINYGYTF
TRBJ2-4 . TRBD2 TRBV9 TGTGCCAGCAGCGAGGGAGGGAGCGGGGATGAAAACATTCAGTACTTC CASSEGGSGDENIQYF
TRBJ2-7 . . TRBV19 TGTGCCAGTAGTATAGCCATCCCCTACGAGCAGTACTTC CASSIAIPYEQYF
TRBJ1-6 . TRBD1 TRBV2 TGTGCCAGCAGTGAGGGGACAGGGTCACGGTCACCCCTCCACTTT CASSEGTGSRSPLHF
TRBJ1-2 . . TRBV9 TGTGCCAGCAGCGTAGGATATTGGCCTAACTATGGCTACACCTTC CASSVGYWPNYGYTF
TRBJ2-2 few TRBD2 TRBV9 TGTGCCAGGCCGACTAGCGGGGGATCTGGGGAGCTGTTTTTT CARPTSGGSGELFF
TRBJ2-7 . . TRBV28 TGTGCCAGCAGGACAGGTACCTACGAGCAGTACTTC CASRTGTYEQYF
TRBJ2-7 . TRBD1 TRBV14 TGTGCCAGCAGCCCGTCGACAGGGCACTACGTGCAGTACTTC CASSPSTGHYVQYF
TRBJ1-2 . TRBD1 TRBV7-2 TGTGCCAGCAGCTTTGAGGGGGCGCGGGGCTACACCTTC CASSFEGARGYTF
TRBJ2-2 . TRBD1 TRBV28 TGTGCCAGCATTCTCCGTGAGACAGGGGGCATCGGGGAGCTGTTTTTT CASILRETGGIGELFF
TRBJ1-2 . TRBD1 TRBV5-6 TGTGCCAGCAGCAAATGGGTCCACGGACAGGGAGTCTATGGCTACACCTTC CASSKWVHGQGVYGYTF
TRBJ2-3 . TRBD1 TRBV18 TGTGCCAGCTCACCTTCCGCCGGGACAGTTGCCACAGATACGCAGTATTTT CASSPSAGTVATDTQYF
TRBJ1-4 . . TRBV7-9 TGTGCCAGCAGACCCACTGACAGCGCAACTAATGAAAAACTGTTTTTT CASRPTDSATNEKLFF
TRBJ2-7 few TRBD2 TRBV6-5 TGTGCCAGCAGTTACTCGACTAGCGGGGTGTACGAGCAGTACTTC CASSYSTSGVYEQYF
TRBJ1-4 once . TRBV29-1 TGCAGCGTCCGAGCCACAGCGGGCTTTAATGAAAAACTGTTTTTT CSVRATAGFNEKLFF
TRBJ1-3 . . TRBV12-2 TGTGCAAGTCGTCGTGGAAACACCATATATTTT CASRRGNTIYF
TRBJ2-1 . . TRBV10-3 TGTGCCATCAGGAATGGTGCTCTAAGCAATGAGCAGTTCTTC CAIRNGALSNEQFF
TRBJ1-2 . . TRBV5-4 TGTGCCAGCAGCTTTCCTCAGGGGATTAACTATGGCTACACCTTC CASSFPQGINYGYTF
TRBJ2-7 . . TRBV6-5 TGTGCCAGCGGTACTTCCCTCACCTACGAGCAGTACTTC CASGTSLTYEQYF
TRBJ2-6 . . TRBV28 TGTGCCAGCACCCCTGGGCTCTCTGGGGCCAACGTCCTGACTTTC CASTPGLSGANVLTF
TRBJ1-1 once TRBD1 TRBV11-2 TGTGCCAGCAGCCGGAATGACAGGGAAAAAGCTTTCTTT CASSRNDREKAFF
TRBJ2-1 . TRBD1 TRBV25-1 TGTGCCAGCAGTGTTGAGGGGGCCCTCTCCTACAATGAGCAGTTCTTC CASSVEGALSYNEQFF
TRBJ2-7 . TRBD1 TRBV7-2 TGTGCCAGCAGCTTAGGGACAGGGGTAGGTCGGACCTACGAGCAGTACTTC CASSLGTGVGRTYEQYF
TRBJ1-1 few . TRBV5-4 TGTGCCAGCAGCCCTATCACAGGGCAGGAAGCTTTCTTT CASSPITGQEAFF